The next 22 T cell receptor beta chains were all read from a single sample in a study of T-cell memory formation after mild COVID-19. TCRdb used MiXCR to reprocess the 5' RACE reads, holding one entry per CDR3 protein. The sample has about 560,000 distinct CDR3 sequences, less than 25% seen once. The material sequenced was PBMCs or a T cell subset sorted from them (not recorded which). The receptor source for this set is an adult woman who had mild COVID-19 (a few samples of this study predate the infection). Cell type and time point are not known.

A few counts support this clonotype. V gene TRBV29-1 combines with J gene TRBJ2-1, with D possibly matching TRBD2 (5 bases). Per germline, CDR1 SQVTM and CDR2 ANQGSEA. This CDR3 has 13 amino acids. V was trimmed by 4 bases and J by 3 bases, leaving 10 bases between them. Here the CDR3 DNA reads TGCAGCGTTGTCGGGGTGGGCTACAATGAGCAGTTCTTC. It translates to CSVVGVGYNEQFF.

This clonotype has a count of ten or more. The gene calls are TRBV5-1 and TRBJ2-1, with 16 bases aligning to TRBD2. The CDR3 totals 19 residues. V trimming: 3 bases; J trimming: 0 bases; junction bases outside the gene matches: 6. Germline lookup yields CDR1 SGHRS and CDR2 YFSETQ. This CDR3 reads CASSSGLAGGPSSYNEQFF. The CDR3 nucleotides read TGCGCCAGCAGCTCGGGACTAGCGGGAGGGCCTAGCTCCTACAATGAGCAGTTCTTC.

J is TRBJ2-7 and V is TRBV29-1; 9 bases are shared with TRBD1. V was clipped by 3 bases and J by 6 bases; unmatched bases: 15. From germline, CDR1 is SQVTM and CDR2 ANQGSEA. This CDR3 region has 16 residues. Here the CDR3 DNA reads TGCAGCGTTGATGGTTCCGGGACAGGGATTCGGGCCGAGCAGTACTTC. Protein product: CSVDGSGTGIRAEQYF.

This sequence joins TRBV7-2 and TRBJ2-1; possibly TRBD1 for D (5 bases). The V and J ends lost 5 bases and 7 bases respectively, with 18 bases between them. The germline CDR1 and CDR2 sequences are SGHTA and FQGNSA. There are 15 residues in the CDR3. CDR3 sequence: CASSPQGPGRNEQFF. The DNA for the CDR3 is TGTGCCAGCAGCCCCCAGGGTCCAGGCCGTAATGAGCAGTTCTTC. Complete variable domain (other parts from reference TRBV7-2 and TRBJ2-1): GAGVSQSPSNKVTEKGKDVELRCDPISGHTALYWYRQSLGQGLEFLIYFQGNSAPDKSGLPSDRFSAERTGGSVSTLTIQRTQQEDSAVYLCASSPQGPGRNEQFFGPGTRLTVL.

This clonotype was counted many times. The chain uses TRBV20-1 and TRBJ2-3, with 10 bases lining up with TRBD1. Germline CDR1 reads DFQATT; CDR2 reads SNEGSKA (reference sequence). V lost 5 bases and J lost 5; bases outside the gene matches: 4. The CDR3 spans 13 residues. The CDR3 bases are TGCAGTGCTCCCGGGACAGGGGTAGATACGCAGTATTTT. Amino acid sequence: CSAPGTGVDTQYF.

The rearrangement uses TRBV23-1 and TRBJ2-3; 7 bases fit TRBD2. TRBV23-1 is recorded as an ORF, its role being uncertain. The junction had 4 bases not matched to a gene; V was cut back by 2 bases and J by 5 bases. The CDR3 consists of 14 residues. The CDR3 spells CASSQRPGGDTQYF. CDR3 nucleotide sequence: TGCGCCAGCAGTCAACGACCGGGGGGAGATACGCAGTATTTT.

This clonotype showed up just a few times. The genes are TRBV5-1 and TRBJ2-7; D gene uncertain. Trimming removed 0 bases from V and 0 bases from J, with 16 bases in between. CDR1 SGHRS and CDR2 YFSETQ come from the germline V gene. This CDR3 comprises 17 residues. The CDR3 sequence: CASSLDQRSSSSYEQYF. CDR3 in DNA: TGCGCCAGCAGCTTGGACCAAAGATCTTCCAGCTCCTACGAGCAGTACTTC.

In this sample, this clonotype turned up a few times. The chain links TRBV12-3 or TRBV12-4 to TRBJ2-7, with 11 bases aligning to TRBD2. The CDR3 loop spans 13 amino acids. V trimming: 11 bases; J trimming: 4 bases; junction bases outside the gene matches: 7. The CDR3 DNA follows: TGTGCCTCCGTAGCTAGCGGGGGGTACGAGCAGTACTTC. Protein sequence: CASVASGGYEQYF.

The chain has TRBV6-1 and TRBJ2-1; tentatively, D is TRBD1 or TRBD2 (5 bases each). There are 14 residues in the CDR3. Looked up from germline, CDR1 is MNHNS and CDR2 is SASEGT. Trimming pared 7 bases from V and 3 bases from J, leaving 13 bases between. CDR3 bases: TGTGCCAGCACCGTGGGGGTCCTCTACAATGAGCAGTTCTTC. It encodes CASTVGVLYNEQFF.

The DNA of the CDR3 is TGTGCCAGCAGCTTACGGGGTGACCCTGGGGAGACCCAGTACTTC. Protein: CASSLRGDPGETQYF. The chain couples TRBV7-8 to TRBJ2-5, with D perhaps matching TRBD2 (5 bases). V lost 2 bases and J 5 bases, leaving 15 bases between the germline ends. The germline V gene has CDR1 SGHVS and CDR2 FQNEAQ. The CDR3 consists of 15 residues.

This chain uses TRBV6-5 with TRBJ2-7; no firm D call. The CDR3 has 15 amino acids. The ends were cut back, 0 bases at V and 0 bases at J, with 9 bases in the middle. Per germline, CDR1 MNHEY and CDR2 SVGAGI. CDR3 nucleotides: TGTGCCAGCAGTTACTCGCAGACGAGCTCCTACGAGCAGTACTTC. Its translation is CASSYSQTSSYEQYF.

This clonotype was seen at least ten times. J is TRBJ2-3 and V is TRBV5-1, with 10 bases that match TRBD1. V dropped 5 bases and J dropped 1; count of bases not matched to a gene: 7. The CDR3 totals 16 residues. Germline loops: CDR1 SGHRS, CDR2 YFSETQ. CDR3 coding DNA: TGCGCCAGCAGTCGGGACAGGGGAGGTGGCACAGATACGCAGTATTTT. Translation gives CASSRDRGGGTDTQYF.

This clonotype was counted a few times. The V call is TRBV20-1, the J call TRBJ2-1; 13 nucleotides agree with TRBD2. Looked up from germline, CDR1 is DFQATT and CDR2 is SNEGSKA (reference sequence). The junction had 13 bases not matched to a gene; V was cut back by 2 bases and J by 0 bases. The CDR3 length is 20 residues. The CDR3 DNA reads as TGCAGTGCTAGACCGAGTGCCGGGACTAGCGGGGAATTCTCCTACAATGAGCAGTTCTTC. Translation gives CSARPSAGTSGEFSYNEQFF.

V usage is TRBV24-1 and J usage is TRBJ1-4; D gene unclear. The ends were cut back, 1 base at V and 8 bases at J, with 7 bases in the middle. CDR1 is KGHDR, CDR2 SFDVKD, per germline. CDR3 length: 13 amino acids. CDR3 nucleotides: TGTGCCACCAGTGATTTCGGACGGGAAAAACTGTTTTTT. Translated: CATSDFGREKLFF.

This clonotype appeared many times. The CDR3 DNA sequence: TGTGCCAGCAGTTACAACGCGGGCTCGCACCCTAACAATGAGCAGTTCTTC. Translation: CASSYNAGSHPNNEQFF. The V gene is TRBV6-2 or TRBV6-3, the J gene TRBJ2-1; D possibly corresponds to TRBD2 (5 bases). The V gene lost 2 bases and the J gene lost 5 bases, with 19 bases spanning the gap. CDR1 and CDR2 from the germline V gene are MNHEY and SVGEGT. The CDR3 spans 17 residues.

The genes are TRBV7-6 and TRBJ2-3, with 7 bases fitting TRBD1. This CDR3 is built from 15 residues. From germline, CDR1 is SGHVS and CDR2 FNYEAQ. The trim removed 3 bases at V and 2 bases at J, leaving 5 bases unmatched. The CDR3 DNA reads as TGTGCCAGCAGCTTCACAGGGGCGGACACAGATACGCAGTATTTT. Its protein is CASSFTGADTDTQYF.

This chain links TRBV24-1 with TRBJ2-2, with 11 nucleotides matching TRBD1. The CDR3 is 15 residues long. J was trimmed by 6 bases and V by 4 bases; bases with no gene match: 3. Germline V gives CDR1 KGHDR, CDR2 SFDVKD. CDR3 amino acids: CATSEGTGGSGELFF. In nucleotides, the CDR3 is TGTGCCACCAGTGAAGGGACAGGGGGGTCCGGGGAGCTGTTTTTT.

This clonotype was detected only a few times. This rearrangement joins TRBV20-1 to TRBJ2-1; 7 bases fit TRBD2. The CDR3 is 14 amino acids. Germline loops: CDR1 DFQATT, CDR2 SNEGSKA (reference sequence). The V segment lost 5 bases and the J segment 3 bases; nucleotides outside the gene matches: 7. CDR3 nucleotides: TGCAGTGCTTTTAGCGGGCGGCTCTACAATGAGCAGTTCTTC. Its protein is CSAFSGRLYNEQFF.

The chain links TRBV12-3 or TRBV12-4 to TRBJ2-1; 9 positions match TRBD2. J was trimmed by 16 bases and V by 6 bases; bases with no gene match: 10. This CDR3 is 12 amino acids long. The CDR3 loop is CASSDLAGSKFF. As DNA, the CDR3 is TGTGCCAGCAGCGATCTAGCGGGGAGTAAATTCTTC.

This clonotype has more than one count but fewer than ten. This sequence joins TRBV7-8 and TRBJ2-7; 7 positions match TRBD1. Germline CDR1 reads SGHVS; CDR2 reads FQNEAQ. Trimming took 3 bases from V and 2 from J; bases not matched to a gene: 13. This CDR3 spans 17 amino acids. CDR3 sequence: CASSFLFGGGQAYEQYF. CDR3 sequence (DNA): TGTGCCAGCAGCTTCCTTTTTGGTGGCGGACAGGCCTACGAGCAGTACTTC.

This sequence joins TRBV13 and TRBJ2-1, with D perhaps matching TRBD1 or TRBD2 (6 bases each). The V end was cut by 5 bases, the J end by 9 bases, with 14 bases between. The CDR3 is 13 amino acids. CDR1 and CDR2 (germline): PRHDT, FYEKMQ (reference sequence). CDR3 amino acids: CASSDRLGGEQFF. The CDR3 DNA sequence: TGTGCCAGCAGCGATCGACTAGGGGGTGAGCAGTTCTTC.

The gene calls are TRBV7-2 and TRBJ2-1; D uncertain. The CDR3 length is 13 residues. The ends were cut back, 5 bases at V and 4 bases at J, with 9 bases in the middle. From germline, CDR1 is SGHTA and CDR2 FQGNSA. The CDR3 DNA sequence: TGTGCCAGCAGCCCTGACCGGTACAATGAGCAGTTCTTC. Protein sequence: CASSPDRYNEQFF.